This T cell receptor beta chain is from a study of blood T cell repertoires in COVID-19. About the study: Donors in the United States, Italy and Spain gave samples during acute or convalescent COVID-19. Nucleic acid was either cDNA or gDNA, and it came from T cells, B-cell-depleted T cells, or PBMCs.

In the original processing: Reference gene primer amplification gave nucleated cell count estimates. Produced via immunoSEQ multiplex PCR; TCRdb's table is partial and in-frame only. The DNA was the basis for D and trimming; V, J and clone size are from that table. The repertoire holds about 230,000 clones, with roughly 83% as singletons. Germline trimming cut 4 bases from V and 4 bases from J; bases unmatched to any gene: 13. Germline V CDR1 and CDR2: LNHDA, SQIVND (reference sequence). This CDR3 region has 17 residues. The receptor was derived from a woman in her sixties or seventies with active or convalescent COVID-19. The chain combines TRBV19 with TRBJ2-3; 8 bases line up with TRBD2. Source material: peripheral blood. The CDR3 DNA reads as TGTGCCAGTAGTACCCCTTGGGGGAGCGGGGGCTCAGATACGCAGTATTTT. This codes for CASSTPWGSGGSDTQYF.